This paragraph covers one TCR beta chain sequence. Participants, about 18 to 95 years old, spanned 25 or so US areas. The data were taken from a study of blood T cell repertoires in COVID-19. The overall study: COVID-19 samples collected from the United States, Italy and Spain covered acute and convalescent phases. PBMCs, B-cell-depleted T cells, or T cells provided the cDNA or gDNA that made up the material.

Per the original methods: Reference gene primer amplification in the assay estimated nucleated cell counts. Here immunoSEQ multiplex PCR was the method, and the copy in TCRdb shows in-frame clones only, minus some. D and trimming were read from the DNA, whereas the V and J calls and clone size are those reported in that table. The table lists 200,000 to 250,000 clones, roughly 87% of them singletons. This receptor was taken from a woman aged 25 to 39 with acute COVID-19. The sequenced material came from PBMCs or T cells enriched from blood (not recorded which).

DNA for the CDR3: TGCGCCAGCAGCTTACCTAGGGGGAGCTCCTACAATGAGCAGTTCTTC. It codes for CASSLPRGSSYNEQFF. The chain recombines TRBV4-1 with TRBJ2-1; TRBD1 is a possible D gene (6 bases). CDR3 length equals 16 residues. V gave up 5 bases and J gave up 0 bases, with 14 bases separating them. Germline V CDR1 and CDR2: MGHRA, YSYEKL.